The 30 T cell receptor beta chains below come from one sample, sequenced in a study of CD8 T cells in ankylosing spondylitis (TCRdb year 2017). Libraries came from 5' RACE. Instrument used: Illumina HiSeq 2500. Starting from the raw public reads, TCRdb applied fastp trimming at Q25, assembled clones with MiXCR and retained in-frame beta chains. Every entry covers one CDR3 protein and lists the most common genes and DNA from its rows. Within this sample are 250,000 or so distinct CDR3 sequences, with around 25% of them counted one time only. The ten largest account for approximately 0.61% of the sample. Sequencing was performed on blood, either unsorted or a sorted T cell fraction (not recorded which). All receptors derive from a male donor with ankylosing spondylitis or in good health (not recorded which).

This clonotype has a handful of counts. This rearrangement joins TRBV11-2 to TRBJ2-1; D may be TRBD1 or TRBD2 (6 bases each). This CDR3 is 17 amino acids long. Germline V gene lookup returns CDR1 SGHAT and CDR2 FQNNGV. V dropped 7 bases and J dropped 2 bases, with 21 bases sitting between them. The CDR3 reads CASTPSPTGGPYNEQFF. CDR3 DNA: TGTGCCAGCACCCCGTCTCCGACCGGGGGCCCCTACAATGAGCAGTTCTTC. Variable domain in full (rest from reference TRBV11-2 and TRBJ2-1): EAGVAQSPRYKIIEKRQSVAFWCNPISGHATLYWYQQILGQGPKLLIQFQNNGVVDDSQLPKDRFSAERLKGVDSTLKIQPAKLEDSAVYLCASTPSPTGGPYNEQFFGPGTRLTVL.

The gene calls are TRBV29-1 and TRBJ2-7; the match to TRBD2 covers 7 bases. The CDR3 consists of 13 residues. Trimming took 4 bases from V and 6 from J; bases not matched to a gene: 9. The germline gives CDR1 SQVTM, CDR2 ANQGSEA. CDR3 nucleotide sequence: TGCAGCGTTGCGGGTGCGGGGGAAAGCGAGCAGTACTTC. Amino acid sequence: CSVAGAGESEQYF.

The V gene is TRBV12-5, the J gene TRBJ2-1; TRBD1 matches at 11 bases. CDR1 and CDR2 (germline): LGHNT, FRNRAP. V dropped 4 bases and J dropped 8; count of bases not matched to a gene: 7. The CDR3 has 15 residues. CDR3 region: CASGSGQGASDEQFF. Written as DNA, the CDR3 is TGTGCTAGTGGTTCTGGACAGGGGGCGTCTGATGAGCAGTTCTTC.

This clonotype was seen repeatedly, ten times or more. The J gene is TRBJ2-5, the V gene TRBV2; 10 nucleotides agree with TRBD2. The ends lost 7 bases at V and 5 bases at J; junction bases unmatched: 10. CDR1 is SNHLY, CDR2 FYNNEI, per germline. The length of the CDR3 is 15 residues. The CDR3 is CASMRGTSVLETQYF. DNA for the CDR3: TGTGCCAGCATGAGAGGGACTAGCGTGTTGGAGACCCAGTACTTC.

A few counts support this clonotype. This chain joins TRBV5-1 and TRBJ2-5, with 10 nucleotides matching TRBD1. The V gene end was trimmed by 4 bases and the J gene end by 5 bases; junction bases not matched to a gene: 8. Germline CDR1 is SGHRS and CDR2 is YFSETQ. The CDR3 contains 15 residues. CDR3: CASSLTGGAGETQYF. In DNA, the CDR3 is TGCGCCAGCAGCCTGACAGGGGGCGCGGGGGAGACCCAGTACTTC.

This clonotype was counted ten times or more. This rearrangement joins TRBV6-5 to TRBJ2-7; TRBD1 is a possible D gene (6 bases). CDR1 and CDR2 (germline): MNHEY, SVGAGI. V was cut by 2 bases and J by 7 bases, with 12 bases left in between. The CDR3 loop spans 13 amino acids. DNA of the CDR3: TGTGCCAGCAGTTACCCTTCAGGGGTTGAGCAGTACTTC. The encoded protein is CASSYPSGVEQYF.

With respect to this clonotype: At one of its ends the junction is not consistent with the germline gene, which may arise from a read error. This chain joins TRBV20-1 and TRBJ2-5; 9 positions agree with TRBD2. This CDR3 spans 16 amino acids. In germline, CDR1 is DFQATT, CDR2 SNEGSKA (reference sequence). Written as DNA, the CDR3 is TGCAGAGCTAGAGATCTTGAGCGGGGGGAAGGGGAGACCCAGTACTTC. It codes for CRARDLERGEGETQYF.

V is TRBV10-3 and J is TRBJ1-4; D is possibly TRBD1 (5 bases). The germline gives CDR1 ENHRY, CDR2 SYGVKD. Trimming stripped 3 bases from V and 8 bases from J, with 7 bases between. The CDR3 covers 12 residues. CDR3 residues: CAISEGAEKLFF. In DNA form, the CDR3 reads TGTGCCATCAGTGAAGGGGCGGAAAAACTGTTTTTT.

This clonotype was recorded many times. V usage is TRBV28 and J usage is TRBJ1-5, with D perhaps TRBD1 (5 bases). The CDR3 sequence is 13 residues long. Germline loops: CDR1 MDHEN, CDR2 SYDVKM. V shed 6 bases and J shed 3 bases, with 9 bases lying between them. The CDR3, as DNA: TGTGCCAGCAGGAGGGACGCCAATCAGCCCCAGCATTTT. It translates to CASRRDANQPQHF. The whole variable domain, remainder taken from reference TRBV28 and TRBJ1-5, is DVKVTQSSRYLVKRTGEKVFLECVQDMDHENMFWYRQDPGLGLRLIYFSYDVKMKEKGDIPEGYSVSREKKERFSLILESASTNQTSMYLCASRRDANQPQHFGDGTRLSIL.

This chain uses TRBV7-8 with TRBJ2-7, with D unclear. Germline V gene data show CDR1 as SGHVS and CDR2 as FQNEAQ. The V and J ends lost 1 base and 3 bases respectively, with 16 bases between them. This CDR3 comprises 16 residues. In DNA form, the CDR3 reads TGTGCCAGCAGCTTAGTAATGGGGAAAAGTTTCTACGAGCAGTACTTC. This codes for CASSLVMGKSFYEQYF.

In nucleotides, the CDR3 is TGCAGCAAGTACCAGGGGGACCTTAACTATGGCTACACCTTC. This translates into CSKYQGDLNYGYTF. The rearrangement uses TRBV20-1 and TRBJ1-2; 7 bases align to TRBD1. The CDR3 runs to 14 residues. From germline, CDR1 is DFQATT and CDR2 SNEGSKA (reference sequence).

The rearrangement joins TRBV6-5 to TRBJ2-3; TRBD2 matches at 13 bases. CDR3 length: 16 amino acids. The V and J ends lost 2 bases and 10 bases, in that order; junction bases with no gene match: 9. CDR1 is MNHEY, CDR2 SVGAGI, per germline. In DNA, the CDR3 is TGTGCCAGCAGTTACCTCGGACTAGCGGGGGCCAAGCCGCAGTATTTT. It yields the protein CASSYLGLAGAKPQYF.

This clonotype was counted at least ten times. The chain links TRBV6-1 to TRBJ2-1, with 9 bases aligning to TRBD2. The CDR3 is 15 amino acids. Germline lookup yields CDR1 MNHNS and CDR2 SASEGT. Losses at the gene ends were 4 bases for V and 7 bases for J; bases not matched to a gene: 8. The CDR3 protein is CASSAPGTSSNEQFF. CDR3 bases: TGTGCCAGCAGTGCTCCCGGGACTAGCTCAAATGAGCAGTTCTTC.

This clonotype was observed at least ten times. This chain uses TRBV29-1 with TRBJ1-1, with D perhaps matching TRBD1 (6 bases). Germline loops: CDR1 SQVTM, CDR2 ANQGSEA. V was trimmed by 7 bases and J by 4 bases, leaving 13 bases between them. CDR3 size: 12 residues. CDR3 region: CSATRGGTEAFF. The CDR3 DNA reads TGCAGCGCTACAAGGGGGGGCACTGAAGCTTTCTTT.

In its sample, this clonotype was seen many times. V and J are TRBV10-3 and TRBJ2-1; D call uncertain. The CDR3 spans 15 residues. Germline CDR1 reads ENHRY; CDR2 reads SYGVKD. Trimming stripped 3 bases from V and 0 bases from J, with 9 bases between. The CDR3 bases are TGTGCCATCAGTGAAGGGCAAAGCTCCTACAATGAGCAGTTCTTC. Protein product: CAISEGQSSYNEQFF.

The V and J genes are TRBV2 and TRBJ2-1; a possible D gene is TRBD1 (6 bases). The length of the CDR3 is 13 residues. Germline V gene lookup returns CDR1 SNHLY and CDR2 FYNNEI. V was cut by 8 bases and J by 0 bases, with 8 bases left in between. The chain's CDR3 is CASQGFSYNEQFF. The CDR3 coding sequence is TGTGCCAGCCAGGGGTTCTCCTACAATGAGCAGTTCTTC.

This chain connects TRBV29-1 to TRBJ2-3; D unclear. This CDR3 spans 15 amino acids. CDR1 and CDR2 from the germline V gene are SQVTM and ANQGSEA. Trimming stripped 5 bases from V and 0 bases from J, with 15 bases between. CDR3 amino acids: CSVSGGMGSTDTQYF. Here the CDR3 DNA reads TGCAGCGTTTCAGGTGGGATGGGGAGCACAGATACGCAGTATTTT.

This clonotype has just a few counts. The J gene is TRBJ2-4, the V gene TRBV20-1, with 8 positions matching TRBD1. J was trimmed by 0 bases and V by 4 bases; bases with no gene match: 5. Germline CDR1 reads DFQATT; CDR2 reads SNEGSKA (reference sequence). The CDR3 covers 15 residues. CDR3 region: CSATRQGIAKNIQYF. CDR3 bases: TGCAGTGCTACTAGACAGGGGATAGCCAAAAACATTCAGTACTTC.

V usage is TRBV7-9 and J usage is TRBJ2-3; D remains ambiguous. Trimming left V 0 bases short and J 5 bases short, with 12 bases between. This CDR3 spans 15 amino acids. Looked up from germline, CDR1 is SEHNR and CDR2 is FQNEAQ (reference sequence). The CDR3 reads CASSLARFGLDTQYF. For the CDR3, the DNA is TGTGCCAGCAGCTTAGCGAGGTTCGGGCTAGATACGCAGTATTTT.

Ten or more counts support this clonotype. The CDR3 DNA follows: TGCAGTGCCGGGCGTCGGCCTAATGAGCAGTTCTTC. Translating gives CSAGRRPNEQFF. This chain uses TRBV20-1 with TRBJ2-1, with D hard to call. The V gene's germline CDR1 is DFQATT and CDR2 SNEGSKA (reference sequence). Trimming cost V 6 bases and J 7 bases, with 13 bases left between them. CDR3 size: 12 residues.

This clonotype was detected ten times or more. The chain has TRBV20-1 and TRBJ2-6; D remains unclear. The CDR3 has 13 amino acids. Germline V gene sequence: CDR1 DFQATT, CDR2 SNEGSKA (reference sequence). V was cut by 3 bases and J by 0 bases, with 3 bases left in between. The CDR3 loop reads CSASISGANVLTF. In DNA form, the CDR3 reads TGCAGTGCTAGTATCTCTGGGGCCAACGTCCTGACTTTC.

There are many counts of this clonotype. The V gene is TRBV6-5, the J gene TRBJ2-1; possibly TRBD2 for D (5 bases). CDR1 MNHEY and CDR2 SVGAGI come from the germline V gene. V was pared by 2 bases and J by 7 bases, with 15 bases between. CDR3 length: 15 amino acids. CDR3 nucleotides: TGTGCCAGCAGTTACACGACTAACTCGCGAAATGAGCAGTTCTTC. It specifies CASSYTTNSRNEQFF.

This chain links TRBV7-9 with TRBJ1-1; D is perhaps TRBD1 (6 bases). The CDR3 covers 14 residues. CDR1 and CDR2 from the germline V gene are SEHNR and FQNEAQ (reference sequence). Trimming left V 2 bases short and J 8 bases short, with 15 bases between. The DNA for the CDR3 is TGTGCCAGCAGCTTAATATCAGGGGAGTCGGAAGCTTTCTTT. As protein: CASSLISGESEAFF.

The V and J genes are TRBV20-1 and TRBJ2-7; D perhaps matches TRBD1 (7 bases). V was trimmed by 0 bases and J by 0 bases, leaving 18 bases between them. Germline loops: CDR1 DFQATT, CDR2 SNEGSKA (reference sequence). CDR3 length equals 17 residues. The CDR3 spells CSARDREGGGFSYEQYF. For the CDR3, the DNA is TGCAGTGCTAGAGACCGTGAAGGAGGGGGCTTCTCCTACGAGCAGTACTTC.

The V and J genes are TRBV19 and TRBJ1-3, with D uncertain. Trimming removed 1 base at V and 4 bases at J, with 2 bases between. CDR3 length: 12 residues. Germline CDR1 and CDR2: LNHDA and SQIVND (reference sequence). CDR3 sequence: CASSIAGNTIYF. Here the CDR3 DNA reads TGTGCCAGTAGTATAGCCGGAAACACCATATATTTT.

This clonotype was seen only a few times. The V and J genes are TRBV29-1 and TRBJ1-1; D remains ambiguous. V was pared by 2 bases and J by 2 bases, with 9 bases between. Germline CDR1 reads SQVTM; CDR2 reads ANQGSEA. The CDR3 spans 13 residues. The CDR3 DNA reads TGCAGCGTTGAACTGATTATAAACACTGAAGCTTTCTTT. Residues: CSVELIINTEAFF.

The chain links TRBV5-1 to TRBJ1-2, with D tentatively TRBD1 (6 bases). The CDR3 has 15 amino acids. The V gene lost 4 bases and the J gene lost 4 bases, with 17 bases spanning the gap. Germline lookup yields CDR1 SGHRS and CDR2 YFSETQ. CDR3 in DNA: TGCGCCAGCAGCCTACAAGGACAGTCGGGCTATGGCTACACCTTC. It yields the protein CASSLQGQSGYGYTF.

The DNA of the CDR3 is TGCAGTGCTAGAGGGACTAATCAAGAGACCCAGTACTTC. Protein sequence: CSARGTNQETQYF. The rearrangement uses TRBV20-1 and TRBJ2-5; TRBD2 might be the D (6 bases). Germline loops: CDR1 DFQATT, CDR2 SNEGSKA (reference sequence). V lost 1 base, J lost 2 bases, and 8 bases lay in between. The CDR3 covers 13 residues.

For the CDR3, the DNA is TGTGCCAGCAGCCCGCGAGGGGGGAGCGGAACAGATACGCAGTATTTT. Its protein is CASSPRGGSGTDTQYF. V gene TRBV9 combines with J gene TRBJ2-3; D assignment may be TRBD1 or TRBD2 (6 bases each). The CDR3 runs 16 residues. The ends were cut back, 4 bases at V and 3 bases at J, with 18 bases in the middle. Per germline, CDR1 SGDLS and CDR2 YYNGEE.

This clonotype occurred many times. The rearrangement uses TRBV3-1 and TRBJ1-6; D is possibly TRBD1 (6 bases). With 8 bases removed from V and 7 bases from J, the gap between germline ends came to 12 bases. Germline CDR1 LGHDT, CDR2 YNNKEL (reference sequence). This CDR3 comprises 13 residues. The CDR3 spells CASGGGRNSPLHF. The DNA for the CDR3 is TGTGCCAGCGGAGGGGGGCGGAATTCACCCCTCCACTTT.